This T cell receptor (beta chain) was sequenced for a study of blood T cell repertoires in COVID-19. The method was immunoSEQ multiplex PCR; TCRdb's version includes in-frame clones alone and lacks a portion of them. The sample has around 95,000 clones, around four fifths seen once; the top ten hold 9.5% to 13%. Sequenced input: peripheral blood. This sequence was found in a woman in her 70s with acute or convalescent COVID-19.

In nucleotides, the CDR3 is TGTGCCAGCAGCCCAGGGGGGCCTCCCTTTGAAGCTTTCTTT. This translates into CASSPGGPPFEAFF. The rearrangement uses TRBV28 and TRBJ1-1; 7 nucleotides agree with TRBD1. This CDR3 contains 14 residues. The ends lost 6 bases at V and 7 bases at J; junction bases unmatched: 11. In germline, CDR1 is MDHEN, CDR2 SYDVKM.